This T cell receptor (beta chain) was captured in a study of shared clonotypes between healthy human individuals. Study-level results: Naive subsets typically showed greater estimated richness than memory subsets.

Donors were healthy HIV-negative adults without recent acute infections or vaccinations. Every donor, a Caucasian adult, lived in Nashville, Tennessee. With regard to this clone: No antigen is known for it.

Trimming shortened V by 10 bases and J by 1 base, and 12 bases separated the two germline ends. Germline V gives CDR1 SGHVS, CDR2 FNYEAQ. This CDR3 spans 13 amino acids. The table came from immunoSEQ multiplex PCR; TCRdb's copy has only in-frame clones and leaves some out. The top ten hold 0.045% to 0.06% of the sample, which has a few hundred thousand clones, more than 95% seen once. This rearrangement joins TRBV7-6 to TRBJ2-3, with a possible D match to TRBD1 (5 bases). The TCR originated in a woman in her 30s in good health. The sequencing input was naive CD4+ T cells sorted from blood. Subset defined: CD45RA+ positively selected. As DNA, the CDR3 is TGTGCCACCCGGCCACAGGGCACAGATACGCAGTATTTT. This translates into CATRPQGTDTQYF.